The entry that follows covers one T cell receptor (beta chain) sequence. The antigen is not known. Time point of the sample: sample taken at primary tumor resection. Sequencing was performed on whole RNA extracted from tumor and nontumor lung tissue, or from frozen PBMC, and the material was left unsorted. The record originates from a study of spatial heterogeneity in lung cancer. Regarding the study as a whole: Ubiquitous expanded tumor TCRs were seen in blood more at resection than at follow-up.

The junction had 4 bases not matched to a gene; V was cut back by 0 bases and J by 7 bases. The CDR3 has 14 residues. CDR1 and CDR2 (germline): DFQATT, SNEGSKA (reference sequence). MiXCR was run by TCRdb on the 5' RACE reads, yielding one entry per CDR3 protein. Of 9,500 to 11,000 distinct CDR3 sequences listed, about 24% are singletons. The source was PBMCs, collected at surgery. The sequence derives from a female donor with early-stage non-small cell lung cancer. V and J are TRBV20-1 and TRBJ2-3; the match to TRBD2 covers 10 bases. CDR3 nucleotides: TGCAGTGCTAGAGATAGCGGGAGGATAAATACGCAGTATTTT. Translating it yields CSARDSGRINTQYF.